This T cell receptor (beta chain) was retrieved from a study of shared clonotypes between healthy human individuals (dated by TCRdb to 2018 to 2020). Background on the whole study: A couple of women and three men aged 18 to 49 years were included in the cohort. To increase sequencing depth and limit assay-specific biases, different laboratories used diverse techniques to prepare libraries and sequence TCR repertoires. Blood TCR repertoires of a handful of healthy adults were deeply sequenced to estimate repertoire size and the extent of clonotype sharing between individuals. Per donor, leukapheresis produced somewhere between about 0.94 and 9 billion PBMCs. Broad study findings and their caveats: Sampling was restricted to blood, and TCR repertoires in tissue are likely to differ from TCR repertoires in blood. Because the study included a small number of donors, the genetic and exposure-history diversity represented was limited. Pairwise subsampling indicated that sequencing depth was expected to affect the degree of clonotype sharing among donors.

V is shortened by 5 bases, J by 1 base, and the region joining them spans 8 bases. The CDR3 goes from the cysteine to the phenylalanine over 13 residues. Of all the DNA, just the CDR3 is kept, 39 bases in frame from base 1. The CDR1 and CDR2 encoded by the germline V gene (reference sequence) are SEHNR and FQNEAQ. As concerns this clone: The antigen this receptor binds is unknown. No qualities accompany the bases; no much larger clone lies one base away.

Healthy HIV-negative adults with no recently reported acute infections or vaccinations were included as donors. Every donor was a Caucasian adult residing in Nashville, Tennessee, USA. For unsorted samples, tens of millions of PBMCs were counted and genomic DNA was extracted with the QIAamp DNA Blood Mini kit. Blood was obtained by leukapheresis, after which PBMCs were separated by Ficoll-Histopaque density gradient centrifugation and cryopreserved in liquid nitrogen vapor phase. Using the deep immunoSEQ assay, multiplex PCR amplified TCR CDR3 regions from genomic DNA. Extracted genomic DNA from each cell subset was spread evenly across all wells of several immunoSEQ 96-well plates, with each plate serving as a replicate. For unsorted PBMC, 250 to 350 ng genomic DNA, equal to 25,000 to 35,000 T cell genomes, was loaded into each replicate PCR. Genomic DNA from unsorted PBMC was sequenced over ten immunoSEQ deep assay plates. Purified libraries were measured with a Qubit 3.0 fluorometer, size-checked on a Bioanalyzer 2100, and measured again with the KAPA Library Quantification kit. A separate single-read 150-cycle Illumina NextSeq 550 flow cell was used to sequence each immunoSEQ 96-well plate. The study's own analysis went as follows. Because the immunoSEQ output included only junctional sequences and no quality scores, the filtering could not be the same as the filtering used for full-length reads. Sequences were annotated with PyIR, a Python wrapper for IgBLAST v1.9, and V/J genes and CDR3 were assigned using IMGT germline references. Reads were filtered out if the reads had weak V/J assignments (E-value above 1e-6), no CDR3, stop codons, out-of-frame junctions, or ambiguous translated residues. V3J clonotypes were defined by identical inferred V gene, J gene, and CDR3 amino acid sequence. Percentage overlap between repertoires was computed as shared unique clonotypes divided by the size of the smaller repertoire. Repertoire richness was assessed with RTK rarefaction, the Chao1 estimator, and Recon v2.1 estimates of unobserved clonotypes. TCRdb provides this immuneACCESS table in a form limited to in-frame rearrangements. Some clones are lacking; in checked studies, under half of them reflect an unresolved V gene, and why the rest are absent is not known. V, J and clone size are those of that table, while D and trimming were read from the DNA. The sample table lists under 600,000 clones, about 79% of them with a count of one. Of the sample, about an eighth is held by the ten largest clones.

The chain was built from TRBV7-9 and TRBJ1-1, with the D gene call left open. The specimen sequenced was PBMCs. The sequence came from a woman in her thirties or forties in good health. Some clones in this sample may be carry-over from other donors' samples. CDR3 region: CASSREGNTEAFF. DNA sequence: TGTGCCAGCAGCCGAGAAGGGAACACTGAAGCTTTCTTT.